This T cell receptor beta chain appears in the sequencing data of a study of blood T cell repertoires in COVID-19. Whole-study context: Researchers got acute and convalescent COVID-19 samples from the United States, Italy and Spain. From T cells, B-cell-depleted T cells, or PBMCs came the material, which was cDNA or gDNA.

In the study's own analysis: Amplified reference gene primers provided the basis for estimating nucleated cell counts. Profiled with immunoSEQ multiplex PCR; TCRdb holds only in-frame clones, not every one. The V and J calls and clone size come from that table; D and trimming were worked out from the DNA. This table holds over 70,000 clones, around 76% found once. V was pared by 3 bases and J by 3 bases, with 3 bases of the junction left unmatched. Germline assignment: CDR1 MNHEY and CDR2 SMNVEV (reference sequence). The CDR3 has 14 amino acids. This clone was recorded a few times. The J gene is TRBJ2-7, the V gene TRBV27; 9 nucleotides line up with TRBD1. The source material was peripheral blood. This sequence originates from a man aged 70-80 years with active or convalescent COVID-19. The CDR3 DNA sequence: TGTGCCAGCAGTTTCGGGACAGGGATCTACGAGCAGTACTTC. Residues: CASSFGTGIYEQYF.